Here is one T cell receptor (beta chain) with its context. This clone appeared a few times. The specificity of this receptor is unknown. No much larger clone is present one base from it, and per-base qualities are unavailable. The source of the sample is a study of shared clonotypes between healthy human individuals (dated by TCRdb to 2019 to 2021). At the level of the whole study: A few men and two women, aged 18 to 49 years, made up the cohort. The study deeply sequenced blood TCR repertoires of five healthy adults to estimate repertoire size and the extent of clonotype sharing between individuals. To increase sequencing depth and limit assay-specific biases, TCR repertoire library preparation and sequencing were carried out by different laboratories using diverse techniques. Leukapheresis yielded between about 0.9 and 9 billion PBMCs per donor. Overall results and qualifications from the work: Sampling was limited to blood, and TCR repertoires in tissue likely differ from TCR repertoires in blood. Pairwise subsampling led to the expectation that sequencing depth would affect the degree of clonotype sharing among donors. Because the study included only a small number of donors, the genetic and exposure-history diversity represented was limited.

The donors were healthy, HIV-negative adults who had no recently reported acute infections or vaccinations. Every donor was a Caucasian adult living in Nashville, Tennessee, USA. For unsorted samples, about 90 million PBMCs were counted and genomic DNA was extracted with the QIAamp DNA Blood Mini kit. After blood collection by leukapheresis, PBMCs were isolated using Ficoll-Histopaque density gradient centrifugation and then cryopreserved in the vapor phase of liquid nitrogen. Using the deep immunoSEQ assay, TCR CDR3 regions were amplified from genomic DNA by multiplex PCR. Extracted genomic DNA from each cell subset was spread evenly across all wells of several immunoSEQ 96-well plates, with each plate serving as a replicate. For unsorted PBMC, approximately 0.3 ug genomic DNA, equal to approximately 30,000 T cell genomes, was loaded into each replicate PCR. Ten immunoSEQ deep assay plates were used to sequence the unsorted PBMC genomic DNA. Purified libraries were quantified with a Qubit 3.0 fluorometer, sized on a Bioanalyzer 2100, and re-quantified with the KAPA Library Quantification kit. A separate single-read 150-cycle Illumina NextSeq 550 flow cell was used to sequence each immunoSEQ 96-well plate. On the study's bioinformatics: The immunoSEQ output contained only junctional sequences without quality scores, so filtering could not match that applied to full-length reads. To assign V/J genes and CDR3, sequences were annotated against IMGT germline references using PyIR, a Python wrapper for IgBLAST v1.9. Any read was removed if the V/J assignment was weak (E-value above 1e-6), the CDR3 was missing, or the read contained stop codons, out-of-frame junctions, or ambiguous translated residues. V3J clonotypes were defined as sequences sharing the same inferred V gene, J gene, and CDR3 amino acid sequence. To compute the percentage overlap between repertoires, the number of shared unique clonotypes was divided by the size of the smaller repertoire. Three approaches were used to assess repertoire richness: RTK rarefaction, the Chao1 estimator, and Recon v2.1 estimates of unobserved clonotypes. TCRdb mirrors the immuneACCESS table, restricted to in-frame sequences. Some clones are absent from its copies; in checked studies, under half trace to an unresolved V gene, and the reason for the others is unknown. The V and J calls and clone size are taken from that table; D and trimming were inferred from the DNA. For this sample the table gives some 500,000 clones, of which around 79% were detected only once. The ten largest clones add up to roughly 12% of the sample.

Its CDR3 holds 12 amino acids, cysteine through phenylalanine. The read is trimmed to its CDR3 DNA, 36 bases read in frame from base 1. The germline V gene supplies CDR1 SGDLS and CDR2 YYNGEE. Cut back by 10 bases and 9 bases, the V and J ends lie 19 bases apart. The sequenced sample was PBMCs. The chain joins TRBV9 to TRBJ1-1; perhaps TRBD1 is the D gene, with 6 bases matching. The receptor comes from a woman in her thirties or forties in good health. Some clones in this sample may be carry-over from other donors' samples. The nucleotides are TGTGCCGCGGGGGGCCGATCCCTAAAAGCTTTCTTT. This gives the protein CAAGGRSLKAFF.